A selection of T cell receptor beta chains follows, all from one sample in a study of identical twins. TCRdb analysed the 5' RACE reads with MiXCR anew, one entry per CDR3 protein. The table has some 330,000 distinct CDR3 sequences, 8.5% to 10% seen once. The specimen was naive T cells sorted from blood. These receptors were obtained from a woman between 45 and 60 years old in good health. Each CDR3 is given with its conserved first and last residue. The D gene is left open where the match is weak. Clone size, where shown, is once, few, many, or a class for clones that have expanded.

NA,many,TRBJ2-1,TRBV29-1,CSVAGREGNNEQFF,TGCAGCGTTGCCGGGAGAGAAGGTAACAATGAGCAGTTCTTC
NA,NA,TRBJ2-5,TRBV5-1,CASSLGPELLGETQYF,TGCGCCAGCAGCTTGGGCCCCGAACTTCTGGGGGAGACCCAGTACTTC
TRBD2,NA,TRBJ2-1,TRBV27,CASSSFSRRESYNEQFF,TGTGCCAGCAGTTCATTTTCACGGCGGGAGTCCTACAATGAGCAGTTCTTC
NA,many,TRBJ2-5,TRBV2,CASSELETQYF,TGTGCCAGCAGTGAACTAGAGACCCAGTACTTC
NA,many,TRBJ2-1,TRBV5-1,CASSLSTSDEQFF,TGCGCCAGCAGCTTGTCGACTTCGGACGAGCAGTTCTTC
NA,NA,TRBJ2-3,TRBV21-1,CASDRQGADTQYF,TGTGCCAGCGACCGACAGGGGGCAGATACGCAGTATTTT
NA,few,TRBJ2-1,TRBV29-1,CSVVSNEQFF,TGCAGCGTTGTGTCGAATGAGCAGTTCTTC
NA,many,TRBJ1-3,TRBV20-1,CSARDRPGTSGNTIYF,TGCAGTGCTAGAGATCGCCCGGGAACCTCTGGAAACACCATATATTTT
NA,many,TRBJ1-1,TRBV6-5,CASQGPDVAFF,TGTGCCAGCCAGGGGCCCGACGTAGCTTTCTTT
NA,few,TRBJ1-1,TRBV5-1,CASSLVGYYTEAFF,TGCGCCAGCAGCTTGGTTGGGTATTACACTGAAGCTTTCTTT
TRBD1,few,TRBJ1-2,TRBV24-1,CATSDPRDRGGYTF,TGTGCCACCAGTGATCCCCGGGACAGGGGTGGCTACACCTTC
NA,many,TRBJ2-2,TRBV20-1,CSARLGSDTGELFF,TGCAGTGCCAGACTAGGCAGCGACACCGGGGAGCTGTTTTTT
TRBD2,NA,TRBJ2-1,TRBV29-1,CSVGAGLYNEQFF,TGCAGCGTTGGAGCGGGGCTCTACAATGAGCAGTTCTTC
NA,many,TRBJ2-2,TRBV11-2,CASSFKNTGELFF,TGTGCCAGCAGCTTCAAGAACACCGGGGAGCTGTTTTTT
TRBD2,NA,TRBJ2-1,TRBV11-2,CASSLVMRGLAAGGRNEQFF,TGTGCCAGCAGCTTAGTCATGAGGGGTCTAGCGGCCGGAGGTCGCAATGAGCAGTTCTTC
NA,few,TRBJ2-5,TRBV20-1,CSADGSSAGTQYF,TGCAGTGCTGACGGCTCTAGCGCCGGGACCCAGTACTTC
NA,many,TRBJ1-5,TRBV5-1,CASSFGTLGQPQHF,TGCGCCAGCAGCTTCGGCACCCTGGGCCAGCCCCAGCATTTT
TRBD1,NA,TRBJ2-1,TRBV30,CAWSPGQGAYEQFF,TGTGCCTGGAGTCCGGGGCAGGGGGCCTATGAGCAGTTCTTC
TRBD1,many,TRBJ1-2,TRBV12-3/TRBV12-4,CASSRTGDRPNYGYTF,TGTGCCAGCAGCCGTACAGGGGACAGACCTAACTATGGCTACACCTTC
TRBD2,many,TRBJ2-1,TRBV12-3/TRBV12-4,CASSLGPGASGRYEQFF,TGTGCCAGCAGTTTAGGACCCGGGGCTAGCGGGAGGTATGAGCAGTTCTTC
TRBD1,many,TRBJ2-2,TRBV20-1,CSAFKQGARGTGELFF,TGCAGTGCCTTCAAACAGGGGGCAAGAGGAACCGGGGAGCTGTTTTTT
NA,few,TRBJ2-1,TRBV24-1,CATSDLRVGGYNEQFF,TGTGCCACCAGTGATTTGCGGGTAGGAGGCTACAATGAGCAGTTCTTC
NA,many,TRBJ2-1,TRBV19,CATMSDEQFF,TGTGCCACCATGAGCGATGAGCAGTTCTTC
NA,many,TRBJ1-4,TRBV5-1,CASSFKSEAEKLFF,TGCGCCAGCAGCTTTAAGAGTGAGGCTGAAAAACTGTTTTTT
NA,few,TRBJ2-3,TRBV27,CASSLSRGGASTDTQYF,TGTGCCAGCAGTTTATCGCGTGGCGGAGCTAGCACAGATACGCAGTATTTT
TRBD1,NA,TRBJ2-2,TRBV3-1,CASSIFGTGAAGNTGELFF,TGTGCCAGCAGCATTTTCGGGACAGGGGCCGCGGGGAACACCGGGGAGCTGTTTTTT
NA,many,TRBJ2-7,TRBV3-1,CASSQGFKSSYEQYF,TGTGCCAGCAGCCAAGGGTTTAAGAGCTCCTACGAGCAGTACTTC
NA,NA,TRBJ2-2,TRBV29-1,CSVEWGNTGELFF,TGCAGCGTTGAATGGGGGAACACCGGGGAGCTGTTTTTT
NA,few,TRBJ2-1,TRBV24-1,CATSDLQGQGLYNEQFF,TGTGCCACCAGTGATTTGCAGGGGCAGGGCCTCTACAATGAGCAGTTCTTC
TRBD1,few,TRBJ1-4,TRBV7-6,CASSYRAGGVAEKLFF,TGTGCCAGCAGCTATCGGGCAGGGGGTGTGGCTGAAAAACTGTTTTTT
TRBD2,few,TRBJ2-7,TRBV5-1,CASSVTGGLAHEQYF,TGCGCCAGCAGCGTAACGGGAGGACTTGCCCACGAGCAGTACTTC
TRBD2,NA,TRBJ2-7,TRBV28,CASSGAGGLPESEQYF,TGTGCCAGCAGTGGAGCGGGAGGACTGCCTGAGAGCGAGCAGTACTTC
NA,NA,TRBJ1-6,TRBV12-3/TRBV12-4,CASSFIANSPLHF,TGTGCCAGCAGTTTCATCGCTAATTCACCCCTCCACTTT
NA,NA,TRBJ1-5,TRBV3-1,CASSAGRTSNQPQHF,TGTGCCAGCAGCGCAGGTCGGACTAGCAATCAGCCCCAGCATTTT
TRBD2,NA,TRBJ2-5,TRBV12-3/TRBV12-4,CASSSTSGLYQETQYF,TGTGCCAGCAGCTCGACTAGCGGACTCTACCAAGAGACCCAGTACTTC
NA,many,TRBJ2-1,TRBV3-1,CASSQEGVYNEQFF,TGTGCCAGCAGCCAAGAAGGGGTCTACAATGAGCAGTTCTTC
TRBD1,many,TRBJ1-3,TRBV5-1,CASSGTDGNTIYF,TGCGCCAGCAGCGGGACAGATGGAAACACCATATATTTT
TRBD1,few,TRBJ1-1,TRBV5-1,CASSVKQGPTEAFF,TGCGCCAGCAGCGTGAAACAGGGGCCCACTGAAGCTTTCTTT
TRBD2,NA,TRBJ2-3,TRBV4-2,CASSQRAGGGTDTQYF,TGTGCCAGCAGCCAACGGGCGGGAGGTGGCACAGATACGCAGTATTTT
TRBD1,NA,TRBJ2-1,TRBV6-5,CASSAQGNEQFF,TGTGCCAGCAGTGCACAGGGGAACGAGCAGTTCTTC
NA,many,TRBJ2-5,TRBV7-6,CASSLEGTDQETQYF,TGTGCCAGCAGCTTAGAGGGCACTGATCAAGAGACCCAGTACTTC
NA,NA,TRBJ2-3,TRBV7-8,CASSSRRTDTQYF,TGTGCCAGCAGTTCCCGGAGGACAGATACGCAGTATTTT
NA,NA,TRBJ1-1,TRBV20-1,CSASLGRATEAFF,TGCAGTGCTAGTTTGGGCAGGGCCACTGAAGCTTTCTTT
NA,NA,TRBJ1-2,TRBV18,CASSPRGDYGYTF,TGTGCCAGCTCACCACGGGGGGACTATGGCTACACCTTC
NA,NA,TRBJ2-7,TRBV7-3,CASSLTGSPPYEQYF,TGTGCCAGCAGCTTAACCGGCAGCCCCCCCTACGAGCAGTACTTC
NA,few,TRBJ2-5,TRBV19,CASTTGQGYRETQYF,TGTGCCAGTACGACGGGACAAGGTTATCGAGAGACCCAGTACTTC
NA,NA,TRBJ2-2,TRBV4-1,CASSQDPSPYTGELFF,TGCGCCAGCAGCCAAGACCCATCCCCCTACACCGGGGAGCTGTTTTTT
TRBD1,NA,TRBJ2-2,TRBV20-1,CSARETGSVANTGELFF,TGCAGTGCTAGAGAGACAGGGTCGGTGGCGAACACCGGGGAGCTGTTTTTT
NA,few,TRBJ2-7,TRBV5-6,CASRPLVGDSYEQYF,TGTGCCAGCAGACCATTAGTGGGGGACTCCTACGAGCAGTACTTC
NA,few,TRBJ1-3,TRBV6-5,CASSYDRSGNTIYF,TGTGCCAGCAGTTACGACCGCTCTGGAAACACCATATATTTT
NA,few,TRBJ2-7,TRBV20-1,CSAHRLGVDEQYF,TGCAGTGCTCACCGACTAGGCGTGGACGAGCAGTACTTC
TRBD2,many,TRBJ2-1,TRBV2,CASRLAGLAYNEQFF,TGTGCCAGCAGGTTAGCGGGACTAGCCTACAATGAGCAGTTCTTC
NA,NA,TRBJ2-5,TRBV9,CASSDPGGGSETQYF,TGTGCCAGCAGCGACCCAGGGGGGGGTTCGGAGACCCAGTACTTC
TRBD2,few,TRBJ2-7,TRBV2,CASRISGSEQYF,TGTGCCAGCAGAATCAGCGGGAGCGAGCAGTACTTC
TRBD1,NA,TRBJ1-1,TRBV6-5,CASRRPGTGMNTEAFF,TGTGCCAGCAGACGTCCCGGGACAGGCATGAACACTGAAGCTTTCTTT
NA,NA,TRBJ2-3,TRBV11-3,CASSLGAPGGTDTQYF,TGTGCCAGCAGCTTAGGGGCGCCGGGGGGCACAGATACGCAGTATTTT
NA,many,TRBJ2-1,TRBV12-3/TRBV12-4,CASSPTVNEQFF,TGTGCCAGCAGTCCAACAGTCAATGAGCAGTTCTTC
TRBD1,few,TRBJ2-3,TRBV24-1,CATSDDREDTQYF,TGTGCCACCAGTGATGACAGGGAGGATACGCAGTATTTT
NA,few,TRBJ2-7,TRBV24-1,CATSQGDYEQYF,TGTGCCACCAGTCAGGGCGACTACGAGCAGTACTTC